One and the same sample provided the 2 T cell receptor beta chains below, sequenced in a study of blood T cell repertoires in COVID-19. The table came from immunoSEQ multiplex PCR; TCRdb's copy has only in-frame clones and leaves some out. The sample yields 250,000 to 350,000 clones, 88% seen once. Sequenced input: PBMCs or T cells enriched from blood (not recorded which). The receptors were sampled from a woman aged 55-70 years in a cohort exposed to, infected with or recovered from COVID-19 (not recorded which).

This clone was seen only once. V gene TRBV19 combines with J gene TRBJ2-5, with a tentative D call TRBD1 (5 bases). This CDR3 spans 13 amino acids. Germline values: CDR1 LNHDA, CDR2 SQIVND (reference sequence). Trimming stripped 3 bases from V and 0 bases from J, with 5 bases between. The CDR3 region is CASSIRDQETQYF. CDR3 DNA sequence: TGTGCCAGTAGTATCAGGGACCAAGAGACCCAGTACTTC.

V usage is TRBV4-3 and J usage is TRBJ2-1; 12 nucleotides match TRBD1. The CDR3 extends over 15 amino acids. After removal of 3 bases from V and 8 bases from J, the junction contained 5 bases not matched to a gene. CDR1 and CDR2 (germline): LGHNA, YSLEER. The CDR3 is CASSHRDRGPDEQFF. CDR3 bases: TGCGCCAGCAGCCATAGGGACAGGGGGCCCGATGAGCAGTTCTTC.